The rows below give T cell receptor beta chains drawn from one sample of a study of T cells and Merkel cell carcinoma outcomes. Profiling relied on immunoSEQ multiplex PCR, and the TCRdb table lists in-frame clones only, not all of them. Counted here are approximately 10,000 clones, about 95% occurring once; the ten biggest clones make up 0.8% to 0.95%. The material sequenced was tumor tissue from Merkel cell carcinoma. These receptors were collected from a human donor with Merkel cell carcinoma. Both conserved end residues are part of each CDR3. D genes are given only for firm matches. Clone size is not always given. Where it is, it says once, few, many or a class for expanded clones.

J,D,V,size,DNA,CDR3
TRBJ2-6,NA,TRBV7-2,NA,TGTGCCAGCAGTCTCCTTCTCTCTGGGGCCAACGTCCTGACTTTC,CASSLLLSGANVLTF
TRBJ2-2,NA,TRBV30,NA,TGTGCCTGTAGGTCGAACGTCGCCGGGGAGCTGTTTTTT,CACRSNVAGELFF
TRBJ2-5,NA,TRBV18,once,TGTGCCAGCTCACTGGGGGACCAAGAGACCCAGTACTTC,CASSLGDQETQYF
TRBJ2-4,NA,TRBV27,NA,TGTGCCAGCAGTCGATTAGGACAGAAAAACATTCAGTACTTC,CASSRLGQKNIQYF
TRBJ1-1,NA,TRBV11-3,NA,TGTGCCAGCAGCCCAAGGGGCGGTAACACTGAAGCTTTCTTT,CASSPRGGNTEAFF
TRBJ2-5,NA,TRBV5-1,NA,TGCGCCAGCAGCTTGGGGCTGCAACAAGAGACCCAGTACTTC,CASSLGLQQETQYF
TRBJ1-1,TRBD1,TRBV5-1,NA,TGCGCCAGCAGCCCCCTTCCCATAAACAGGGGGAACACTGAAGCTTTCTTT,CASSPLPINRGNTEAFF
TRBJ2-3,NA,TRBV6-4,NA,TGTGCCAGCAGTGTTGGCCCTAGCACAGATACGCAGTATTTT,CASSVGPSTDTQYF
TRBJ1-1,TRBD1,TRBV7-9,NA,TGTGCCAGCAGCCCAACAGGGGGATTTCGGGACACTGAAGCTTTCTTT,CASSPTGGFRDTEAFF
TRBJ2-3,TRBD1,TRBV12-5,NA,TGTGCTAGTGGTCCCGGGACAGGGGCAGATACGCAGTATTTT,CASGPGTGADTQYF
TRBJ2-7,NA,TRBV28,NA,TGTGCCAGCAGTTTAGGACCACAAGGATACGAGCAGTACTTC,CASSLGPQGYEQYF
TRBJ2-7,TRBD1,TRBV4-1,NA,TGCGCCAGCAGCCAAGACTCCGGGACAGGGGCCTACGAGCAGTACTTC,CASSQDSGTGAYEQYF
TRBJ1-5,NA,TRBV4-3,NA,TGCGCCAGCAGCCAAGATTTGAGGGCGTACCAGCCCCAGCATTTT,CASSQDLRAYQPQHF
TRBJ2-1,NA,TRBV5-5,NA,TGTGCCAGCAGTTCCCGTCATACCCACTACAATAAGCAGTTCTTC,CASSSRHTHYNKQFF
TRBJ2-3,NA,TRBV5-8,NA,TGTGCCACCGTCGGACCCTCCACAGATACGCAGTATTTT,CATVGPSTDTQYF
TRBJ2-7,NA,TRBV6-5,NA,TGTGCCAGCAGCTCCGGGACTCTTGGCTACGAGCAGTACTTC,CASSSGTLGYEQYF
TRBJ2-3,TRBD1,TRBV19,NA,TGTGCCAGTACTTTCAGGGGGATGGGAGATACGCAGTATTTT,CASTFRGMGDTQYF
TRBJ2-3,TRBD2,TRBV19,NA,TGTGCCAGTAGTATGGGCGGTAGCGGGAGTATAAATACGCAGTATTTT,CASSMGGSGSINTQYF
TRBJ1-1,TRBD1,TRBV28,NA,TGTGCCAGCAGTTTATTGATTGAGGACAGGGAAGCTTTCTTT,CASSLLIEDREAFF
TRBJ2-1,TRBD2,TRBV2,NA,TGTGCCAGCAAGGCGCGGGAGGACTACAATGAGCAGTTCTTC,CASKAREDYNEQFF
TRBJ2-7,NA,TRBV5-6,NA,TGTGCCAGCAGCTCCGGACCGAACGGGGACGAGCAGTACTTC,CASSSGPNGDEQYF
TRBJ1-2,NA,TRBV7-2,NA,TGTGCCAGCAGCCCGGGAGCGGCAGGCTATGGCTACACCTTC,CASSPGAAGYGYTF
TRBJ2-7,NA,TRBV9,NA,TGTGCCAGCAGCGTAGGCCCGGGGTACGAGCAGTACTTC,CASSVGPGYEQYF
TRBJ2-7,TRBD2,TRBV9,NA,TGTGCCAGCAGCGTATTCCTCACTAGCGACGAGCAGTACTTC,CASSVFLTSDEQYF
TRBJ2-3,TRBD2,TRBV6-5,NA,TGTGCCAGCAGTTCCCTAGCGGGGAGGGGCACAGATACGCAGTATTTT,CASSSLAGRGTDTQYF
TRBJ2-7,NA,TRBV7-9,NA,TGTGCCAGCAGCCCTACTCGGGTTGACGAGCAGTACTTC,CASSPTRVDEQYF
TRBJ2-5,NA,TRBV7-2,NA,TGTGCCAGCAGCGAAAGGGGGGAAGAGACCCAGTACTTC,CASSERGEETQYF
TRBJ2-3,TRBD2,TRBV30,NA,TGTGCCTGGAGTGTAGGGCTAGCGGGGCCAGGGGATACGCAGTATTTT,CAWSVGLAGPGDTQYF
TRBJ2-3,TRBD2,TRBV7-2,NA,TGTGCCAGCAGCCCGCCAGGCGGGAGGATCGCAGATACGCAGTATTTT,CASSPPGGRIADTQYF
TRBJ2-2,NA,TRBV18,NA,TGTGCCAGCTCACCCTCCACCCCGAACACCGGGGAGCTGTTTTTT,CASSPSTPNTGELFF
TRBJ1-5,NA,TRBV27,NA,TGTGCCAGCAGTTTTGTTAATCAGCCCCAGCATTTT,CASSFVNQPQHF
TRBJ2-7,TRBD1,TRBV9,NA,TGTGCCAGCAGCGGGGGACAGGGAGGCTACGAGCAGTACTTC,CASSGGQGGYEQYF
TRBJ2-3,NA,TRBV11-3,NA,TGTGCCAGCAGCTTAGACGGAACCACAGATACGCAGTATTTT,CASSLDGTTDTQYF
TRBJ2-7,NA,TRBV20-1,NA,TGCAGTGCTGCTCGGTCCTACGAGCAGTACTTC,CSAARSYEQYF
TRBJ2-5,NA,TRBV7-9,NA,TGTGCCAGCAGCCCCATGGGGGAGACCCAGTACTTC,CASSPMGETQYF
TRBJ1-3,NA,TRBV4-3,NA,TGCGCCAGCAGCCAAGATTACAGGGCTGGAAACACCATATATTTT,CASSQDYRAGNTIYF
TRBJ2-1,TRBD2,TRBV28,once,TGTGCCAGCAGTACCCTGACTAGCAGCGGCAATGAGCAGTTCTTC,CASSTLTSSGNEQFF
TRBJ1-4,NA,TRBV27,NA,TGTGCCAGCAGATTCGACATGTCTGAAAAACTGTTTTTT,CASRFDMSEKLFF
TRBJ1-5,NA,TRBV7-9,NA,TGTGCCAGCAGCTTAGATAGCAATCAGCCCCAGCATTTT,CASSLDSNQPQHF
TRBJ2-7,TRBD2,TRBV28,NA,TGTGCCAGCAAGTCGGAGGGAGGGGACTACTACGAGCAGTACTTC,CASKSEGGDYYEQYF
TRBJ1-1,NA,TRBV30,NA,TGTGCCTGGAGTGTACGGGGGGCCGGAACTTTCTTT,CAWSVRGAGTFF
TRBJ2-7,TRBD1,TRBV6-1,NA,TGTGCCGCGGGACAGGTTATTCGGGGGGAGCAGTACTTC,CAAGQVIRGEQYF
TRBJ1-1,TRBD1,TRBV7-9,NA,TGTGCCAGCAGCCTGGGACAGGTGAACACTGAAGCTTTCTTT,CASSLGQVNTEAFF
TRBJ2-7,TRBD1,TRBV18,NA,TGTGCCAGCTCACGAGGACAGGGTATCTACGAGCAGTACTTC,CASSRGQGIYEQYF
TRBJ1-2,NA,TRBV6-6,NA,TGTGCCAGCAGTCCCGACAATAACTATGGCTACACCTTC,CASSPDNNYGYTF
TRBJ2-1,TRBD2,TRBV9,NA,TGTGCCAGCAGCGTAGCTCCCGGACTAGCGGGACGCAATGAGCAGTTCTTC,CASSVAPGLAGRNEQFF
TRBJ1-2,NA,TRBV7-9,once,TGTGCCAGCAGCTTAGGGTGGCAGAGCCATGGCTACACCTTC,CASSLGWQSHGYTF
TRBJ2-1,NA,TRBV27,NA,TGTGCCAGCAGTTTATGGCAGGGTGTGTACAATGAGCAGTTCTTC,CASSLWQGVYNEQFF
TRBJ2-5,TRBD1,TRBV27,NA,TGTGCCAGCAGTGCCTACGAAGGGGGCCGCGAGACCCAGTACTTC,CASSAYEGGRETQYF
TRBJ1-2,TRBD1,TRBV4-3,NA,TGCGCCAGCAGCCAAGATTATCGGACAGGGGATGGCTACACCTTC,CASSQDYRTGDGYTF
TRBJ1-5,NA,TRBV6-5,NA,TGTGCCAGCAGTTACAGGCACAATCAGCCCCAGCATTTT,CASSYRHNQPQHF
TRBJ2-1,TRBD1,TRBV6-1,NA,TGTGCCAGCAAACGCGGGACAGGGGTCTACAATGAGCAGTTCTTC,CASKRGTGVYNEQFF
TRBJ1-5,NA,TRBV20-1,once,TGCAGTAAATGCAACGATCAGCCCCAGCATTTT,CSKCNDQPQHF
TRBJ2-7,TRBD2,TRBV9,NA,TGTGCCAGCAGCCCCCACGGGTCGGGAGGAATTGGGGAGCAGTACTTC,CASSPHGSGGIGEQYF
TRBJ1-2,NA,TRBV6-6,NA,TGTGCCAGCGAGGTCAGGGAAGGTGGCTACACCTTC,CASEVREGGYTF
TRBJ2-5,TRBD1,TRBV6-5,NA,TGTGCCAGCAGTCAGGGGGCATGGGAGACCCAGTACTTC,CASSQGAWETQYF
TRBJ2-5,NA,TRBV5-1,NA,TGCGCCAGCAGCTCTGGAGGGAACCAAGAGACCCAGTACTTC,CASSSGGNQETQYF